This TCR beta chain was recovered during a study of TIL therapy for anti-PD-1-resistant metastatic lung cancer. Germline V lookup: CDR1 SGHVS, CDR2 FNYEAQ. With 5 bases clipped from V and 9 bases from J, the junction kept 9 bases outside the gene matches. This CDR3 is 14 amino acids long. Time point here: pre-treatment sample, taken before nivolumab and TIL therapy. The immunoSEQ assay was v3. The table came from immunoSEQ multiplex PCR; TCRdb's copy has only in-frame clones and leaves some out. The sample lists about 36,000 clones, more than 60% occurring once. V gene TRBV7-6 combines with J gene TRBJ2-7, with TRBD1 matching 11 bases. This material consisted of blood, taken at baseline. This clonotype was obtained from a person aged 25 to 85 with non-small cell lung cancer. CDR3 DNA sequence: TGTGCCAGCAGCGGAGGGACAGGGGGGAACGCGCAGTACTTC. This encodes CASSGGTGGNAQYF.